This is a list of T cell receptor beta chains from one sample in a study of T-cell memory formation after mild COVID-19. TCRdb processed the 5' RACE reads anew with MiXCR; each CDR3 protein has one entry. This sample has under 200,000 distinct CDR3 sequences, with over 10% found just once. Sequenced input: PBMCs or a T cell subset sorted from them (not recorded which). The origin of the receptors is a man aged 18 to 30 who had mild COVID-19 (a few samples of this study predate the infection). Cell type and time point are not known. Each CDR3 is given with its conserved first and last residue. A D gene is named only where the DNA matches it firmly. The listing skips clone size in some rows; elsewhere it reads once, few, many or a size class.

CDR3 protein	CDR3 DNA	J gene	V gene	clone size	D gene
CASGQRNYGYTF	TGTGCCAGTGGACAGAGAAACTATGGCTACACCTTC	TRBJ1-2	TRBV6-5	NA	NA
CASSIREKETQYF	TGTGCCAGTAGTATTAGGGAGAAAGAGACCCAGTACTTC	TRBJ2-5	TRBV19	NA	NA
CASNFGGSPNTEAFF	TGTGCCAGCAACTTTGGGGGGAGCCCGAACACTGAAGCTTTCTTT	TRBJ1-1	TRBV3-1	NA	NA
CASSFRLGSQAFF	TGTGCCAGCAGTTTCCGTTTGGGCTCTCAAGCTTTCTTT	TRBJ1-1	TRBV12-3/TRBV12-4	few	NA
CASRGGTGHFAFF	TGTGCCAGCAGGGGGGGGACAGGGCATTTCGCTTTCTTT	TRBJ1-1	TRBV28	few	TRBD1
CASSQVAGGLFF	TGCGCCAGCAGCCAAGTTGCCGGTGGACTGTTTTTT	TRBJ1-4	TRBV4-1	NA	NA
CASSLAQQGGYGYTF	TGTGCCAGCAGCTTAGCGCAACAGGGAGGCTATGGCTACACCTTC	TRBJ1-2	TRBV7-9	NA	NA
CASSRGLAGNTGELFF	TGTGCCAGCAGCAGGGGACTAGCGGGAAACACCGGGGAGCTGTTTTTT	TRBJ2-2	TRBV5-6	NA	TRBD2
CSANFGQAGYTF	TGCAGTGCTAATTTTGGGCAGGCCGGCTACACCTTC	TRBJ1-2	TRBV20-1	NA	NA
CASSYSTVMATEAFF	TGTGCCAGCAGTTACTCGACGGTTATGGCCACTGAAGCTTTCTTT	TRBJ1-1	TRBV6-5	few	NA
CASSLDGTGDYGYTF	TGCGCCAGCAGCTTGGACGGGACAGGCGACTATGGCTACACCTTC	TRBJ1-2	TRBV5-1	many	TRBD1
CASRNRESVNTEAFF	TGTGCCAGCCGAAACAGGGAGAGCGTCAACACTGAAGCTTTCTTT	TRBJ1-1	TRBV7-8	NA	NA
CASSLDPGSEHGYTF	TGTGCCAGCAGCTTAGATCCGGGCTCCGAACATGGCTACACCTTC	TRBJ1-2	TRBV11-2	NA	NA
CASSLGGALSTYTQYF	TGTGCCAGCAGTCTAGGGGGGGCCTTAAGCACGTATACGCAGTATTTT	TRBJ2-3	TRBV9	few	NA
CSARGAQVGELFF	TGCAGTGCTAGAGGGGCCCAGGTCGGGGAGCTGTTTTTT	TRBJ2-2	TRBV20-1	few	NA
CASSFLSGGVNEQFF	TGTGCCAGCAGTTTTTTATCCGGGGGTGTTAATGAGCAGTTCTTC	TRBJ2-1	TRBV28	few	NA
CASSLAGTEETQYF	TGTGCCAGCAGCTTAGCGGGGACGGAAGAGACCCAGTACTTC	TRBJ2-5	TRBV7-2	NA	NA
CASRHEQGFGTQYF	TGTGCCAGCAGGCATGAACAGGGATTTGGTACGCAGTATTTT	TRBJ2-3	TRBV6-5	few	NA
CSVGTSPRETQYF	TGCAGCGTTGGCACTAGCCCCCGTGAGACCCAGTACTTC	TRBJ2-5	TRBV29-1	many	NA
CASSFGGASDTEAFF	TGTGCCAGCAGTTTCGGGGGCGCTTCGGACACTGAAGCTTTCTTT	TRBJ1-1	TRBV6-5	few	NA
CASSGEKLFF	TGTGCCAGCAGCGGTGAAAAACTGTTTTTT	TRBJ1-4	TRBV7-9	many	NA
CASSDRGSEQFF	TGCGCCAGCAGCGACCGCGGGTCTGAGCAGTTCTTC	TRBJ2-1	TRBV5-1	few	NA
CASSLQGRAFF	TGCGCCAGCAGCCTACAGGGCCGGGCTTTCTTT	TRBJ1-1	TRBV4-3	NA	NA
CASSPRTQTGGPNEQFF	TGTGCCAGCTCACCACGGACGCAAACGGGGGGGCCTAATGAGCAGTTCTTC	TRBJ2-1	TRBV18	NA	TRBD2
CASSLGQRWGYTF	TGTGCCAGCAGCCTCGGACAGCGGTGGGGCTACACCTTC	TRBJ1-2	TRBV7-9	NA	NA
CASSLAGVGTEAFF	TGCGCCAGCAGCTTGGCAGGGGTGGGCACTGAAGCTTTCTTT	TRBJ1-1	TRBV5-1	NA	NA
CASRWRGDSYNEQFF	TGCGCCAGCCGCTGGCGGGGGGACTCCTACAATGAGCAGTTCTTC	TRBJ2-1	TRBV5-1	few	TRBD2
CSAREQGIYGYTF	TGCAGTGCTAGAGAACAGGGGATCTATGGCTACACCTTC	TRBJ1-2	TRBV20-1	few	TRBD1
CASSLGEGYGYTF	TGCGCCAGCAGCTTGGGAGAAGGCTATGGCTACACCTTC	TRBJ1-2	TRBV5-1	few	NA
CASRGTGNYGYTF	TGTGCCAGCAGGGGGACAGGAAACTATGGCTACACCTTC	TRBJ1-2	TRBV9	few	TRBD1
CASSLPRRNTEAFF	TGTGCCAGCAGCTTACCCCGCAGGAACACTGAAGCTTTCTTT	TRBJ1-1	TRBV7-9	few	NA
CSVEGINEKLFF	TGCAGCGTTGAGGGGATAAATGAAAAACTGTTTTTT	TRBJ1-4	TRBV29-1	few	NA
CASGGSGGFYGYTF	TGTGCCAGCGGGGGCTCAGGGGGCTTCTATGGCTACACCTTC	TRBJ1-2	TRBV6-5	NA	TRBD1
CSAHGTSGTDTQYF	TGCAGTGCCCACGGGACTAGCGGCACAGATACGCAGTATTTT	TRBJ2-3	TRBV20-1	many	TRBD2
CASSLQGSGNTIYF	TGCGCCAGCAGCTTGCAGGGGTCTGGAAACACCATATATTTT	TRBJ1-3	TRBV4-1	few	NA
CSARNPSGGPEQFF	TGCAGTGCTAGGAACCCTAGCGGGGGGCCTGAGCAGTTCTTC	TRBJ2-1	TRBV20-1	few	TRBD2
CASLETNTGELFF	TGTGCCAGTCTTGAAACGAACACCGGGGAGCTGTTTTTT	TRBJ2-2	TRBV2	NA	NA
CSAPTTSGSTDTQYF	TGCAGTGCCCCGACTACTAGCGGGAGCACAGATACGCAGTATTTT	TRBJ2-3	TRBV20-1	many	TRBD2
CASSLNSPMGELFF	TGTGCCAGCAGCTTGAACAGCCCAATGGGGGAGCTGTTTTTT	TRBJ2-2	TRBV7-3	NA	NA
CASSLGGDRGYEQYF	TGTGCCAGCAGCTTGGGAGGGGACAGGGGATACGAGCAGTACTTC	TRBJ2-7	TRBV5-6	NA	TRBD1
CASSPEPGQHSTDTQYF	TGTGCCAGCAGTCCAGAACCCGGACAGCATAGCACAGATACGCAGTATTTT	TRBJ2-3	TRBV5-4	NA	NA
CASSQDTGGYNEQFF	TGTGCCAGCAGCCAAGATACTGGGGGGTACAATGAGCAGTTCTTC	TRBJ2-1	TRBV3-1	many	NA
CASSQEVAGLSYEQYF	TGCGCCAGCAGCCAAGAGGTAGCGGGGCTCTCCTACGAGCAGTACTTC	TRBJ2-7	TRBV4-1	NA	TRBD2
CASSLAWEQGSDTQYF	TGCGCCAGCAGCTTGGCCTGGGAGCAGGGATCAGATACGCAGTATTTT	TRBJ2-3	TRBV5-1	few	NA
CASAAGRRSENTIYF	TGTGCCAGCGCCGCGGGGCGAAGGTCGGAAAACACCATATATTTT	TRBJ1-3	TRBV5-5	few	NA
CASSAVLDTQYF	TGTGCCAGCAGCGCCGTCTTGGATACGCAGTATTTT	TRBJ2-3	TRBV7-9	many	NA
CASIITGANEQFF	TGTGCCAGCATCATAACGGGGGCGAATGAGCAGTTCTTC	TRBJ2-1	TRBV6-1	few	NA
CAWGQGAGNTIYF	TGTGCCTGGGGACAGGGGGCTGGAAACACCATATATTTT	TRBJ1-3	TRBV30	few	TRBD1
CASSSRGQQKLFF	TGTGCCAGCAGCTCAAGGGGACAGCAAAAACTGTTTTTT	TRBJ1-4	TRBV7-2	many	TRBD1